This TCR beta chain was sequenced in a study of blood T cell repertoires in COVID-19. Study as a whole: Acute-phase and convalescent COVID-19 samples originated in the United States, Italy and Spain. Sources were T cells, B-cell-depleted T cells, or PBMCs; the material itself was cDNA or gDNA.

As processed by the authors: Reference gene primer amplification yielded estimated nucleated cell counts. Measured with immunoSEQ multiplex PCR; TCRdb has only the in-frame clones, and not every one. From that table come the V and J calls and clone size; the DNA was used to work out D and trimming. The sample includes tens of thousands of clones, approximately 79% of them seen just once. The V end lost 4 bases, the J end lost 0 bases, and 7 bases lay between the germline ends. In germline, CDR1 is MNHNY, CDR2 SVGAGI (reference sequence). The CDR3 totals 13 residues. The sequenced material came from peripheral blood. The receptor was isolated from an elderly man with active COVID-19. The genes are TRBV6-6 and TRBJ2-7; possibly TRBD2 for D (5 bases). The DNA for the CDR3 is TGTGCCAGCAGTTTGGAGGACTCCTACGAGCAGTACTTC. Residues: CASSLEDSYEQYF.